What follows describes a single T cell receptor (beta chain). The antigen remains unidentified. Sample-barcoded 5' priming and a J-beta primer mix drove a second PCR of about 6 to 12 cycles. Every sample gave at least 2.5 million paired-end reads containing CDR3. TCRdb reprocessed the 5' RACE reads via MiXCR and lists one record per CDR3 protein. There are under 1,000,000 distinct CDR3 sequences in the sample; about 34% occur only once, and around 13% lies in the top ten. Peripheral blood, about 10 milliliters per donor, was collected. This sample was included in a study of blood T cells in healthy people across ages. Regarding the study as a whole: Investigators viewed diversity estimates from one million T cells as underestimates, the study reported. Per million T cells, TCR beta diversity dropped about linearly as age rose.

Germline V gene lookup returns CDR1 DFQATT and CDR2 SNEGSKA (reference sequence). This CDR3 has 13 amino acids. V shed 6 bases, J shed 5 bases, and the junction held 7 bases outside the gene matches. The sequence was obtained from a man younger than 30 in good health. Sequenced input: blood. The chain carries TRBV20-1 and TRBJ2-5; 9 positions agree with TRBD1. The CDR3 nucleotides read TGCAGTGCGGGGGGACAGGGAGTGGAGACCCAGTACTTC. It codes for CSAGGQGVETQYF.